This TCR beta chain appears in the sequencing data of a study of T cell responses to AZD1222 COVID-19 vaccine. This CDR3 contains 17 residues. Germline lookup yields CDR1 SGDLS and CDR2 YYNGEE. Unmatched junction bases numbered 6, after V lost 3 bases and J lost 3 bases. Repertoires were generated with immunoSEQ multiplex PCR, while TCRdb's copy carries only in-frame clones and drops some. The data show about 130,000 clones, about 86% seen once. The chain recombines TRBV9 with TRBJ2-1; 13 bases fit TRBD2. Sample: peripheral blood, taken on day 0 of AZD1222 vaccination. This sequence was found in an adult in good health. This chain's CDR3 is CASSAGLAGARYNEQFF. CDR3 coding DNA: TGTGCCAGCAGCGCTGGACTAGCGGGGGCCCGCTACAATGAGCAGTTCTTC.